This T cell receptor beta chain was observed in a study of cytomegalovirus exposure and HLA in healthy donors (dated 2017 in TCRdb). With respect to the entire study: An earlier analysis of 550 to 700 of the donors reported 250 to 350 Gb of sequence data and roughly 100 million unique TCR beta sequences from 150 million to 200 million T cells. Approximately 300 gigabases of sequencing data and 75 million to 85 million unique TCR sequences made up an early release that covered about 640 HLA-typed donors. Of the 300 to 500 genotyped donors, 80% to 90% were placed in the genetic ancestry cluster associated with self-reported Caucasian donors. The study was designed to test whether signatures of past pathogen exposure could be identified by cataloging public T cell receptors. The study used immunosequencing to profile the T cell repertoires of around 600 subjects and linked those repertoires to cytomegalovirus serostatus. Along with the roughly 670-subject first cohort, a separate validation cohort of roughly 110 different subjects was used. The study combined high-throughput TCR immunosequencing, statistical association of individual TCRs with disease status, and machine learning to predict cytomegalovirus infection status. A later analysis re-examined previously published TCR beta repertoires from about 670 donors and added high-resolution HLA genotyping to investigate patterns of TCR occurrence. The later analysis used no new phenotypic data to find candidate immune exposures, relying instead on TCR beta sequences and their occurrence across donors. To decide whether each TCR beta V gene segment behaved as functional or pseudogenic, an earlier analysis of over 500 of the donors relied on high-throughput TCR beta sequencing. Donor age, sex, ethnicity and CMV serostatus were compiled together with the repertoire data. Genome-wide SNP genotypes for about 60% of the roughly 670 donors were used in a later genetic analysis, which treated that subset as a discovery cohort. All discovery cohort repertoires had been generated on a single sequencing platform. HLA typing included class I and class II loci at four-digit resolution. Typing coverage varied by locus: roughly 620-630 donors for A, B, C, DRB1 and DQB1; around 560 for DQA1; about 570 for DPA1; around 490 for DPB1. Because of strong linkage in the cohort, four to six DR-DQ haplotypes were treated as single units for association and clustering. Across around 400 genotyped donors of the cohort, an average of about 220,000 unique TCR beta nucleotide sequences per donor were sequenced, and 15% to 20% of those sequences were non-productive. Overall study results and their limits: The presence/absence analyses assumed that sequencing depth was roughly uniform across donors, and that assumption may not be true. The authors suggested that the approach could potentially be generalized to other disease states and immunological phenotypes. Compared with the approximately 720-donor mean, donors in an Asian-associated ancestry cluster had fewer N-insertions in productive TCRs, according to a later genetic analysis. Compared with equally common non-associated chains, HLA-associated TCR beta chains in a later analysis were more clonally expanded and had lower generation probabilities. The study listed 150 to 200 TCR beta chains as associated with cytomegalovirus. Some IMGT-functional V segments, including TRBV6-2 and TRBV6-3, could not be told apart with the 87-base-pair reads, so those segments were excluded. A later analysis found that most CMV-associated TCR beta chains appeared HLA-restricted, with HLA associations seemingly driven largely by CMV exposure. The only immune exposure information available for the cohort was CMV serostatus. The sequencing pipeline was judged likely to have produced a cluster of highly shared sequence variants as a technical artifact. Most TCR sequences were seen in very few donors, while some public TCRs were found in many individuals. According to a later analysis, TCR association rates differed among HLA loci, with DRB1 alleles showing the most associated TCRs and HLA-C alleles showing the fewest. A further reported finding was that TCR beta sequences accurately predicted the HLA-A and HLA-B alleles for most subjects in the first cohort. Three of the identified cytomegalovirus-associated TCR beta chains were confirmed in vitro to be specific for cytomegalovirus antigens. Because counts were too low, more than 15 rarely observed V segments, including chromosome 9 orphons, were excluded from the earlier analysis of around 590 of the donors. The classifier was reported to diagnose cytomegalovirus status with high specificity and sensitivity in both the original and validation cohorts. In an earlier analysis of roughly 500 of the donors, most TCR beta V segments appeared in productive rearrangements about 87% or about 30% of the time, broadly matching IMGT annotations. The cohort was sequenced for TCR beta chains only, and without alpha or paired-chain data the features that could be detected were limited. Specific HLA alleles were associated with 16,951 TCR beta sequences at a false discovery rate of 0.05 in a later analysis. A later analysis reported that several top co-occurrence clusters appeared linked to parvovirus B19, influenza, CMV and Epstein-Barr virus. Assigning TCR associations to individual alleles was difficult when HLA alleles, especially DR and DQ, strongly co-occurred. Correlated functional status among segregating V segments might be attributable to linkage disequilibrium, but an unknown experimental factor could not be ruled out. Because some donors lacked HLA typing at each locus, the association tests relied only on the typed subset. An association between a missense DCLRE1C variant and V-gene and J-gene trimming of TCR beta chains was found in a later genetic analysis and replicated in an independent cohort.

The method behind the library was the immunoSEQ multiplex PCR assay. For the multiplex PCR, a mixture combining 60 forward primers for TCR Vbeta segments and 13 reverse primers for TCR Jbeta segments was used. Amplification of the CDR3 region of rearranged TCR beta genes was performed with a multiplex PCR assay on genomic DNA. The amplified TCR beta libraries were sequenced on the Illumina HiSeq System as 87-base-pair reads. The published analysis was carried out like this. In a later analysis, 77 million or so unique TCR beta chains were counted across the approximately 670 repertoires, and about 9.9 million of these chains were shared by at least two donors. A nearest-neighbor algorithm error-corrected the raw reads and collapsed the reads into unique sequences, merging closely related sequences to remove PCR and sequencing errors. V, D and J gene segments were assigned by aligning CDR3 sequences to IMGT reference sequences. Each retained sequence needed at least a six-nucleotide match to both a V gene segment and a J gene segment. A rearrangement counted as productive if the CDR3 had no stop codons and remained in frame with V and J, and every other rearrangement counted as non-productive. CDR3 was defined according to IMGT convention as the region running from the second conserved V-encoded cysteine to the conserved J-encoded phenylalanine. In an earlier analysis of more than 550 of the donors, sequences lacking an unambiguous match to a single V gene segment were excluded. In an earlier analysis of more than 500 of the donors, a V segment was called functional when productive rearrangements were above 56.7%, and segregating when the standard deviation between donors exceeded 5%. A statistical classification framework was built for diagnosing cytomegalovirus status from the catalog of TCR beta chain sequences. In a later analysis, V and J genes were assigned by comparing TCR nucleotide sequences against IMGT/GENE-DB human TR gene sequences. The TCRdist pipeline was used in a later analysis to assign CDR3 sequences and most-parsimonious VDJ recombination scenarios. A later analysis defined each TCR beta chain by its CDR3 amino acid sequence plus V-gene family, and excluded reads lacking a unique V-gene family. In a later analysis, fewer than 650 highly shared, low-generation-probability nucleotide sequences were removed to address suspected cross-contamination and a sequencing artifact. In a later analysis, a clonal expansion index was calculated for each public chain from normalized within-repertoire ranks of inferred template counts. Generation probabilities in a later analysis came from a VDJ recombination model fitted to out-of-frame rearrangements, and those results were checked against IGoR. A later analysis scored TCR-TCR, TCR-HLA and TCR-CMV co-occurrence with hypergeometric tests, applying a repertoire-size bias correction to TCR pairs. To estimate false discovery rates, a later analysis permuted the HLA or CMV assignments 20 times. In a later analysis, co-occurring TCRs were grouped using DBSCAN, with TCRdist sequence similarity added in when clustering inside HLA-allele-positive subsets. Co-occurrence clustering excluded repertoires with fewer than 30,000 or more than 120,000 public chains, plus five with anomalous nucleotide sharing. The immuneACCESS repertoire file appears here via TCRdb, limited to in-frame rearrangements. These files lack a portion of the clones; in checked studies, under half of the deficit traces to unresolved V genes, and the cause of the others is not known. V, J and clone size were drawn from that table, and D and trimming were deduced from the DNA. The table for this sample records about 170,000 clones. In total, the top ten clones hold approximately 0.72% of the sample.

CDR1 and CDR2 (LNHDA, SQIVND) derive from the germline V gene (reference sequence). Ends trimmed: V by 1 base, J by 4 bases; bases unmatched to a gene: 9. Taken from cysteine to phenylalanine, the CDR3 has 17 residues. Left in the record is the CDR3 DNA by itself, 51 bases read in frame from the first base. In total, roughly 670 healthy bone marrow donors made up the cohort. All cohort members were sampled while nominally healthy, although unrecorded immune exposures were likely present. The donor tested CMV seropositive and was one of the 289 seropositive cohort members. A peripheral blood sample was provided by each donor, and peripheral blood mononuclear cells were used for TCR beta sequencing. Genomic DNA extraction from the blood cell samples was performed with the Qiagen DNeasy Blood Extraction Kit. Concerning this clone itself: The specificity of this receptor is unknown.

This chain is built from TRBV19 and TRBJ1-2; TRBD1 lines up with 10 middle nucleotides. The receptor was derived from a woman between 18 and 30 years old in good health and CMV-seropositive. Sequences were obtained from PBMCs. The CDR3 protein is CASSIAPWTGGGYGYTF. Here is the DNA: TGTGCCAGTAGTATAGCTCCGTGGACAGGGGGAGGCTATGGCTACACCTTC.